This is a list of T cell receptor beta chains from one sample in a study of shared clonotypes between healthy human individuals. Here immunoSEQ multiplex PCR was the method, and the copy in TCRdb shows in-frame clones only, minus some. This sample has about 2 million clones, with about 95% found just once. Sequencing used naive CD8+ T cells sorted from blood. Source of these receptors: a man between 18 and 35 years old in good health. The CDR3 runs from the conserved cysteine through the conserved F or W. Fields, in order: clone size, J gene, V gene, D gene, CDR3 DNA, CDR3 protein. D genes are given only for firm matches. Not all rows give a size; the values are once, few, many and, for expanded clones, a class.

. TRBJ1-5 TRBV4-1 . TGCGCCAGCAGTCTGCCTGGCAATCAGCCCCAGCATTTT CASSLPGNQPQHF
once TRBJ2-1 TRBV7-2 TRBD2 TGTGCCAGCAGCTTCTCCGATCCGGGACTAGCGGGGGAGGAGTTCTTC CASSFSDPGLAGEEFF
. TRBJ1-1 TRBV15 . TGTGCCACCAGCAGTTTTGGGGTGGCCGAAGCTTTCTTT CATSSFGVAEAFF
. TRBJ1-1 TRBV6-5 . TGTGCCAGCAGTTACGGCCCAGGGGAAGCTTTCTTT CASSYGPGEAFF
. TRBJ1-5 TRBV4-1 TRBD1 TGCGCCAGCAGCCAAGTTTACCCCACAGGGGGCAGTCAGCCCCAGCATTTT CASSQVYPTGGSQPQHF
once TRBJ1-3 TRBV4-1 . TGCGCCAGCAGCCAAGAGTTCGTCGCCGGAAACACCATATATTTT CASSQEFVAGNTIYF
. TRBJ2-3 TRBV5-1 TRBD2 TGCGCCAGCAGCTTTGGACTAGCGGGGATCTCAGATACGCAGTATTTT CASSFGLAGISDTQYF
. TRBJ1-1 TRBV30 TRBD1 TGTGCCTGGTTGATAACAGGGGGCAGAACTGAAGCTTTCTTT CAWLITGGRTEAFF
. TRBJ2-5 TRBV30 . TGTGCCTGGGACCCCGGGACCCCCCGAGGGGCCCAGTACTTC CAWDPGTPRGAQYF
. TRBJ2-7 TRBV7-9 . TGTGCCAGCAGCTTAAGTGGGAATTACGAGCAGTACTTC CASSLSGNYEQYF
once TRBJ2-1 TRBV4-3 . TGCGCCAGCAGCCAGGATAGCCCTAGCCATGAGCAGTTCTTC CASSQDSPSHEQFF
. TRBJ1-5 TRBV29-1 TRBD1 TGCAGCGTCGGGGGACAGGCTCATCAGCCCCAGCATTTT CSVGGQAHQPQHF
. TRBJ2-7 TRBV5-6 . TGTGCCAGCAGCTTGGCCTCTGGACTAGAGCAGTACTTC CASSLASGLEQYF
. TRBJ2-7 TRBV4-1 . TGCGCCAGCAGCCATCCCCCGCGGGAGCAGTACTTC CASSHPPREQYF
. TRBJ2-7 TRBV6-1 . TGTGCCCTGTCTCATCCAACCCGCTACGAGCAGTACTTC CALSHPTRYEQYF
. TRBJ2-7 TRBV11-3 TRBD2 TGTGCCAGCAGCCCAAACGCGGGAGGGTACGAGCAGTACTTC CASSPNAGGYEQYF
. TRBJ2-7 TRBV4-2 . TGTGCCAGCAGCCAAGTAGAGAGCTCCTACGAGCAGTACTTC CASSQVESSYEQYF
. TRBJ2-1 TRBV6-5 . TGTGCCAGCAGTTACGAAGCCGGTGAGCAGTTCTTC CASSYEAGEQFF
. TRBJ1-5 TRBV28 . TGTGCCAGCATGGGGGCTGCAACCTCCAATCAGCCCCAGCATTTT CASMGAATSNQPQHF
. TRBJ1-1 TRBV27 . TGTGCCAGCAGTTTGGTCGTTGGTAGCGGGAACACTGAAGCTTTCTTT CASSLVVGSGNTEAFF